The rows below give T cell receptor beta chains drawn from one sample of a study of T cell responses to AZD1222 COVID-19 vaccine. Clones were sequenced by immunoSEQ multiplex PCR, and TCRdb holds only the in-frame ones, with some missing. The sample holds roughly 140,000 clones; over 80% are singletons and the top ten take 2.8%. The specimen was peripheral blood, collected on day 0 of MenACWY control vaccination. These TCRs come from an adult in good health. The CDR3 runs from the conserved cysteine through the conserved F or W. D genes are given only for firm matches. Clone size is shown for a subset of rows, as once, few, many or a class of expanded clone.

abundance | j_gene | v_gene | d_gene | CDR3nt | CDR3aa
. | TRBJ1-6 | TRBV6-1 | . | TGTGCCAGCAGTGGGCCCTGGGGATTGGGGAATTCACCCCTCCACTTT | CASSGPWGLGNSPLHF
. | TRBJ2-2 | TRBV11-2 | TRBD2 | TGTGCCAGCAGCACGAGACGGGGGGAGAACACCGGGGAGCTGTTTTTT | CASSTRRGENTGELFF
. | TRBJ2-2 | TRBV9 | . | TGTGCCAGCAGCGGCGGGACAGCGAACACCGGGGAGCTGTTTTTT | CASSGGTANTGELFF
. | TRBJ2-1 | TRBV11-2 | TRBD1 | TGTGCCAGCAGGGTCAGGGGGTATTCTGAGCAGTTCTTC | CASRVRGYSEQFF
once | TRBJ1-3 | TRBV19 | TRBD1 | TGTGCCAGTAGGTCAGGGGGCTCTGGAAACACCATATATTTT | CASRSGGSGNTIYF
few | TRBJ1-5 | TRBV2 | . | TGTGCCAGCGGTCTCGACCTTAATCAGCCCCAGCATTTT | CASGLDLNQPQHF
. | TRBJ1-1 | TRBV6-6 | . | TGTGCCAGCAGTCCACTAACAGGGTCGGGCACTGAAGCTTTCTTT | CASSPLTGSGTEAFF
. | TRBJ2-7 | TRBV2 | TRBD2 | TGTGCCAGCCGATACTTAACCGGGACTAGCGGGAGTTACGAGCAGTACTTC | CASRYLTGTSGSYEQYF
. | TRBJ2-2 | TRBV7-9 | . | TGTGCCAGCAGCTTAGAGGGCAGCCGAAGGTCCCGTTTAATCGGGGAGCTGTTTTTT | CASSLEGSRRSRLIGELFF
. | TRBJ1-5 | TRBV7-2 | TRBD1 | TGTGCCAGCAGACCCCGGGACAGGGTCAGTCAGCCCCAGCATTTT | CASRPRDRVSQPQHF
. | TRBJ1-1 | TRBV19 | . | TGTGCCAGTAGTGGATGGGACAACTCGAACACTGAAGCTTTCTTT | CASSGWDNSNTEAFF